The present TCR beta chain was sequenced within a study of blood T cell repertoires in COVID-19 (TCRdb year 2020). About the study as a whole: The collaborator samples originated in the United States, Italy and Spain and spanned the acute and convalescent phases of COVID-19. The material from the prospective study consisted of cDNA or gDNA derived from T cells, B-cell-depleted T cells, or PBMCs. Subjects who had been exposed to COVID-19, were actively infected with it, or had recovered from it provided the deeply sampled blood TCRbeta repertoires that made up the dataset. The repertoires were released in a freely available public database meant as a resource for research on the immune response to SARS-CoV-2. The samples were drawn from two sources: the first 160 participants of the ongoing ImmuneRACE study, and 1,000 to 1,500 subjects contributed by 6 global collaborators. Nearly every sample came with metadata listing a de-identified subject ID, COVID-19 status, age in years and sex. Where available, HLA class I and class II types were obtained from metadata supplied by the sample provider rather than from assay-based typing.

What the study reported, not specific to this receptor: The amount of clinical and demographic metadata varied by source and participant and was provided uncurated.

This clone has a single count. Its binding antigen is unknown. No per-base quality is available; no much larger clone lies one base away. In Seattle, one collaborating source enrolled patients while the infection was active and tracked those patients longitudinally over the course of disease. Collaborating institutions collected whole blood in K2EDTA tubes following their own protocols. For TCRbeta analysis, collaborators shipped samples in one of three forms: frozen whole blood, isolated PBMCs, or DNA extracted from either of those sample types. From the cysteine up to the phenylalanine, the CDR3 has a length of 13 residues. The only DNA kept is the CDR3, 39 bases in frame from the first base. The germline V gene sets CDR1 to MNHNS and CDR2 to SASEGT. From V the trimming removes 4 bases and from J it removes 8 bases, while the gene matches leave 4 bases of the junction unaccounted for. The immunoSEQ Assay, a bias-controlled multiplex PCR, was used to amplify TCRbeta CDR3 regions from genomic DNA. From the authors' description of their analysis: The number of nucleated cells in each sample was estimated from the amplification of reference gene primers within the assay. Sequence reads were collapsed and filtered to measure the absolute abundance of every unique TCRbeta CDR3 rearrangement. For each sample, productive Simpson clonality was calculated as the square root of Simpson's diversity index across productive rearrangements. The source is immuneACCESS, and TCRdb retained only in-frame sequences with V and J called. Part of the clones is not carried over; for the studies checked, unresolved V genes explain less than half of this, and the remainder is unexplained. V and J calls and clone size are given by that table; D and trimming were obtained from the DNA. Counted in this sample were 150,000 or so clones; 70% to 90% of them appeared once. The ten largest account for 5% to 6% of the sample.

The receptor was isolated from a woman aged 45-60 years with COVID-19, enrolled during active disease. The rearrangement joined TRBV6-1 to TRBJ2-1; the central 8 bases match TRBD2. Sequencing input: peripheral blood. The CDR3 in this case is CASSGTSTDEQFF. Here is the DNA: TGTGCCAGCAGTGGGACTAGCACCGATGAGCAGTTCTTC.